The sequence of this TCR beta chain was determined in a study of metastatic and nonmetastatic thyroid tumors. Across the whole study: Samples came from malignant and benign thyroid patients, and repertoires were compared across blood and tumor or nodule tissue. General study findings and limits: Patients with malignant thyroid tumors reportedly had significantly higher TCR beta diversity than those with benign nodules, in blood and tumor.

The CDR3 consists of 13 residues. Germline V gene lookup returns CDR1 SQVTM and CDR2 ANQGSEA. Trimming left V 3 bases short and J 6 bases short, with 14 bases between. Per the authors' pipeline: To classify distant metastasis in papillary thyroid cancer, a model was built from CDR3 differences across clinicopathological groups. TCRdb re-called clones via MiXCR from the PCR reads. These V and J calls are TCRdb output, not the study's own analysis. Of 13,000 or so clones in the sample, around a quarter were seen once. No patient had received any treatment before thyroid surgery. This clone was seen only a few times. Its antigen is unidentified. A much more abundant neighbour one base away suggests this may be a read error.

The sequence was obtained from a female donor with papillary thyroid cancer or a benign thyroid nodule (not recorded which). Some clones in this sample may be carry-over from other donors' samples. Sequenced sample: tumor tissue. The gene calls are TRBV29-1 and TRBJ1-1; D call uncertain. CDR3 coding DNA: TGCAGCGTTGATGGAACCCAAGCCTCTGAAGCTTTCTTT. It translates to CSVDGTQASEAFF. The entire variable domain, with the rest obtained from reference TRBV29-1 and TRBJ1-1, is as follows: SAVISQKPSRDICQRGTSLTIQCQVDSQVTMMFWYRQQPGQSLTLIATANQGSEATYESGFVIDKFPISRPNLTFSTLTVSNMSPEDSSIYLCSVDGTQASEAFFGQGTRLTVV.